This entry is about one T cell receptor beta chain. The antigen is unknown. This CDR3 comprises 15 residues. CDR1 is SGHDN, CDR2 FVKESK, per germline. The V segment lost 4 bases and the J segment 0 bases; nucleotides outside the gene matches: 4. The sample is drawn from a study of tumor-infiltrating lymphocytes in primary liver carcinoma. TCR beta cDNA came from approximately 540 ng total RNA, primed with a constant-region primer. Three-round nested multiplex PCR performed with slightly modified ARM-PCR produced the TCR beta libraries. TRBV1-TRBV30 forward primers paired with a C-beta reverse primer were used in the first two PCR rounds, which ran about 11 cycles each. Each CDR3 protein is one row after TCRdb ran MiXCR on the multiplex PCR reads. The repertoire holds just under 45,000 distinct CDR3 sequences, with about three quarters as singletons. Study-wide findings and caveats: Tumor-adjacent and tumor-blood pairs showed less overlap than tumor region pairs.

Investigators took RNA and DNA out together from 20-30 mg of unsorted bulk tissue. Source material: liver tumor tissue from sampling region 2. As to subset: tumor region T2, inferior pole. The chain links TRBV14 to TRBJ2-7; 9 positions match TRBD1. The clonotype originates from a man in his forties with primary liver carcinoma and hepatitis B virus infection. CDR3: CASSRGGQGSYEQYF. The CDR3 coding sequence is TGTGCCAGCAGCCGAGGGGGACAGGGCTCCTACGAGCAGTACTTC.